These 23 T cell receptor beta chains came from one sample sequenced in a study of Ad26.COV2.S vaccination and SARS-CoV-2 variants. Treatment here: about 20 received Ad26.COV2.S at low or high dose, single or two shots; roughly five received placebo; per-sample allocation not given. Samples came from day 63 after the first vaccine or placebo injection. TCRdb's table, derived via immunoSEQ multiplex PCR, lists solely in-frame clones and lacks some. The table records around 370,000 clones, roughly 81% of them present only once. Source: peripheral blood, taken in a trial of Ad26.COV2.S vaccine versus placebo. The receptors stem from a person aged 18-65 years who received the Ad26.COV2.S COVID-19 vaccine or a placebo.

The chain uses TRBV5-1 and TRBJ2-7; 11 positions agree with TRBD2. The V gene's germline CDR1 is SGHRS and CDR2 YFSETQ. V trimming: 0 bases; J trimming: 5 bases; junction bases outside the gene matches: 10. CDR3 size: 17 residues. CDR3 sequence (DNA): TGCGCCAGCAGCTTGGGTCGGGGTAGCGGGGGGGCTCACGAGCAGTACTTC. Protein: CASSLGRGSGGAHEQYF.

The rearrangement links TRBV3-1 (or the pseudogene TRBV3-2) to TRBJ2-2; weak D call: TRBD2 (5 bases). Between the trimmed V and J ends, which lost 1 base and 6 bases, there was a span of 12 bases. Per germline, CDR1 LGHDT and CDR2 YNNKEL (reference sequence). The CDR3 is 15 residues long. The CDR3 loop reads CASSQGGIGAGELFF. CDR3 coding DNA: TGTGCCAGCAGCCAAGGAGGGATCGGGGCCGGGGAGCTGTTTTTT.

The rearrangement joins TRBV6-1 to TRBJ2-1; D may be TRBD2 (6 bases). The V end was cut by 1 base, the J end by 5 bases, with 15 bases between. The germline CDR1 and CDR2 sequences are MNHNS and SASEGT. CDR3 length: 16 amino acids. CDR3 region: CASSEGRLVVNNEQFF. The CDR3, as DNA: TGTGCCAGCAGTGAAGGGCGACTAGTGGTAAACAATGAGCAGTTCTTC.

The rearrangement uses TRBV27 and TRBJ1-2; D remains unclear. V was pared by 2 bases and J by 8 bases, with 9 bases between. From germline, CDR1 is MNHEY and CDR2 SMNVEV (reference sequence). The CDR3 is 12 amino acids. CDR3 amino acids: CASSLAGSGYTF. The DNA of the CDR3 is TGTGCCAGCAGTTTAGCAGGTTCGGGCTACACCTTC.

The chain couples TRBV7-2 to TRBJ1-5, with TRBD1 matching over 7 bases. Germline V gene lookup returns CDR1 SGHTA and CDR2 FQGNSA. The CDR3 loop spans 15 amino acids. Trimming took 5 bases from V and 4 from J; bases not matched to a gene: 8. CDR3 in amino acids: CASSPSTGRNQPQHF. The CDR3 nucleotides are TGTGCCAGCAGCCCCTCGACAGGGCGGAATCAGCCCCAGCATTTT.

The chain recombines TRBV5-4 with TRBJ1-1; D unresolved. V lost 2 bases and J 1 base, leaving 12 bases between the germline ends. The germline gives CDR1 SGHNT, CDR2 YYREEE (reference sequence). This CDR3 comprises 15 residues. CDR3 residues: CASSLFNAANTEAFF. The CDR3 coding sequence is TGTGCCAGCAGCTTATTTAACGCCGCGAACACTGAAGCTTTCTTT.

The chain employs TRBV5-1 and TRBJ2-4, with TRBD1 identical over 7 bases. This CDR3 comprises 12 residues. From germline, CDR1 is SGHRS and CDR2 YFSETQ. The V segment lost 3 bases and the J segment 9 bases; nucleotides outside the gene matches: 3. CDR3 sequence reads: CASSWDSLIQYF. Here the CDR3 DNA reads TGCGCCAGCAGCTGGGACAGTCTCATTCAGTACTTC.

The chain couples TRBV5-4 to TRBJ2-2; D perhaps matches TRBD1 (7 bases). This CDR3 comprises 17 residues. Germline V gene data show CDR1 as SGHNT and CDR2 as YYREEE (reference sequence). V was shortened by 0 bases and J by 5 bases, with 17 bases between the two germline ends. The CDR3, as DNA: TGTGCCAGCAGCTTGGGCCCCCCAGGGGGAGGAACCGGGGAGCTGTTTTTT. Translation gives CASSLGPPGGGTGELFF.

The chain is built from TRBV5-1 and TRBJ1-2; TRBD1 matches 7 bases. Germline CDR1 is SGHRS and CDR2 is YFSETQ. The V gene end was trimmed by 4 bases and the J gene end by 8 bases; junction bases not matched to a gene: 11. This CDR3 comprises 14 residues. For the CDR3, the DNA is TGCGCCAGCAGCCCACCTGACAGGGTCGGCGGCTACACCTTC. Protein sequence: CASSPPDRVGGYTF.

Points on this clone: Within the sample, other DNA sequences also encode this same CDR3. This rearrangement joins TRBV5-5 to TRBJ2-7; D gene unclear. The CDR3 sequence is 14 residues long. V was trimmed by 0 bases and J by 2 bases, leaving 9 bases between them. The germline CDR1 and CDR2 sequences are SGHKS and YYEKEE (reference sequence). DNA of the CDR3: TGTGCCAGCAGCTTGGTTATGGGGACCTACGAGCAGTACTTC. Protein product: CASSLVMGTYEQYF.

CDR3 bases: TGCGCCAGCAGCCCGGAGGGGAATTCACCCCTCCACTTT. Protein: CASSPEGNSPLHF. The chain links TRBV5-1 to TRBJ1-6, with a possible D match to TRBD1 (5 bases). V was clipped by 4 bases and J by 7 bases, with 9 bases between them. The V gene's germline CDR1 is SGHRS and CDR2 YFSETQ. The CDR3 spans 13 residues.

The V gene is TRBV2, the J gene TRBJ2-7; 11 bases agree with TRBD1. The V gene's germline CDR1 is SNHLY and CDR2 FYNNEI. Losses at the gene ends were 5 bases for V and 2 bases for J; bases not matched to a gene: 8. The CDR3 consists of 16 residues. Here the CDR3 DNA reads TGTGCCAGCAGTCCCTTTGAGGGACAGGGGGCCTACGAGCAGTACTTC. Encoded protein: CASSPFEGQGAYEQYF. Supplemented by reference TRBV2 and TRBJ2-7, the full variable domain reads EPEVTQTPSHQVTQMGQEVILRCVPISNHLYFYWYRQILGQKVEFLVSFYNNEISEKSEIFDDQFSVERPDGSNFTLKIRSTKLEDSAMYFCASSPFEGQGAYEQYFGPGTRLTVT.

V usage is TRBV7-2 and J usage is TRBJ1-6, with D perhaps TRBD1 (5 bases). The length of the CDR3 is 15 residues. Trimming left V 5 bases short and J 6 bases short, with 14 bases between. Germline CDR1 and CDR2: SGHTA and FQGNSA. This CDR3 reads CASSAGPPGNSPLHF. The DNA of the CDR3 is TGTGCCAGCAGCGCAGGGCCCCCCGGTAATTCACCCCTCCACTTT.

The chain carries TRBV28 and TRBJ2-1; 12 bases are shared with TRBD2. After removal of 6 bases from V and 2 bases from J, the junction contained 17 bases not matched to a gene. The CDR3 is made up of 20 amino acids. Germline V gene lookup returns CDR1 MDHEN and CDR2 SYDVKM. DNA of the CDR3: TGTGCCAGCAGAAACGGGTCCCCCACTAGCGGGAGGCAGGCCTACAATGAGCAGTTCTTC. Amino acids: CASRNGSPTSGRQAYNEQFF.

This clone was recorded once. This chain's CDR3 is CASSLTSGGGREQFF. CDR3 bases: TGTGCCAGCAGTTTAACTAGCGGGGGGGGCAGAGAGCAGTTCTTC. V is TRBV28 and J is TRBJ2-1; 13 bases are a match to TRBD2. V dropped 2 bases and J dropped 10; count of bases not matched to a gene: 5. CDR3 length: 15 residues. The germline gives CDR1 MDHEN, CDR2 SYDVKM. Variable domain in full (rest from reference TRBV28 and TRBJ2-1): DVKVTQSSRYLVKRTGEKVFLECVQDMDHENMFWYRQDPGLGLRLIYFSYDVKMKEKGDIPEGYSVSREKKERFSLILESASTNQTSMYLCASSLTSGGGREQFFGPGTRLTVL.

This clone was seen a single time. The rearrangement links TRBV24-1 to TRBJ2-7, with 9 bases lining up with TRBD1. CDR3 size: 12 residues. V was pared by 10 bases and J by 4 bases, with 4 bases of the junction left unmatched. CDR1 and CDR2 (germline): KGHDR, SFDVKD. For the CDR3, the DNA is TGTGCCACAGGACAGGGGATATACGAGCAGTACTTC. It yields the protein CATGQGIYEQYF.

This rearrangement joins TRBV5-6 to TRBJ1-4; 8 bases match TRBD1. Trimming cost V 4 bases and J 7 bases; bases outside gene matches: 21. The CDR3 is 19 amino acids. Germline CDR1 SGHDT, CDR2 YYEEEE. CDR3 in amino acids: CASSPLGTGGVSGGEKLFF. CDR3 DNA sequence: TGTGCCAGCAGCCCTCTGGGAACAGGGGGTGTTTCCGGTGGTGAAAAACTGTTTTTT. The full variable domain, rest sourced from reference TRBV5-6 and TRBJ1-4, is DAGVTQSPTHLIKTRGQQVTLRCSPKSGHDTVSWYQQALGQGPQFIFQYYEEEERQRGNFPDRFSGHQFPNYSSELNVNALLLGDSALYLCASSPLGTGGVSGGEKLFFGSGTQLSVL.

The chain couples TRBV27 to TRBJ2-7; D not certain. The germline V gene has CDR1 MNHEY and CDR2 SMNVEV (reference sequence). Trimming took off 3 bases at V and 0 bases at J, with 6 bases between the two ends. CDR3 size: 13 residues. CDR3 amino acids: CASSFLSSYEQYF. The CDR3 nucleotides read TGTGCCAGCAGTTTTCTGAGCTCCTACGAGCAGTACTTC.

The rearrangement uses TRBV6-1 and TRBJ1-5, with D unresolved. Germline values: CDR1 MNHNS, CDR2 SASEGT. Trimming removed 6 bases at V and 5 bases at J, with 8 bases between. The length of the CDR3 is 12 residues. CDR3 sequence: CASSQDYQPQHF. CDR3 coding DNA: TGTGCCAGCAGCCAAGATTATCAGCCCCAGCATTTT.

This rearrangement joins TRBV27 to TRBJ1-6; TRBD1 might be the D (5 bases). Between the trimmed V and J ends, which lost 5 bases and 2 bases, there was a span of 13 bases. CDR3 length: 16 residues. The germline gives CDR1 MNHEY, CDR2 SMNVEV (reference sequence). The CDR3 DNA reads TGTGCCAGCAGTCCCTCGTGGGGCGCCTATAATTCACCCCTCCACTTT. Translated: CASSPSWGAYNSPLHF.

The gene calls are TRBV7-8 and TRBJ2-3; D unclear. The germline V gene encodes CDR1 SGHVS and CDR2 FQNEAQ. CDR3 length equals 15 residues. Deletions cut 5 bases from V and 0 bases from J, with 12 bases between. CDR3 sequence: CASSLGLGSTDTQYF. DNA for the CDR3: TGTGCCAGCAGCCTGGGGTTAGGGAGCACAGATACGCAGTATTTT.

The CDR3 protein is CASSHALVYEQYF. CDR3 DNA sequence: TGCGCCAGCAGCCATGCCTTAGTGTACGAGCAGTACTTC. V is TRBV4-3 and J is TRBJ2-7; D is ambiguous. CDR1 and CDR2 (germline): LGHNA, YSLEER. This CDR3 has 13 residues. V gave up 3 bases and J gave up 4 bases, with 10 bases separating them.

The chain uses TRBV7-2 and TRBJ1-4, with 9 nucleotides matching TRBD1. This CDR3 has 17 amino acids. Looked up from germline, CDR1 is SGHTA and CDR2 is FQGNSA. J gave up 3 bases and V 5 bases, and 10 bases lay outside the gene matches. The CDR3 spells CASSLSRQGGPNEKLFF. CDR3 in DNA: TGTGCCAGCAGCCTCTCCCGACAGGGGGGCCCTAATGAAAAACTGTTTTTT.